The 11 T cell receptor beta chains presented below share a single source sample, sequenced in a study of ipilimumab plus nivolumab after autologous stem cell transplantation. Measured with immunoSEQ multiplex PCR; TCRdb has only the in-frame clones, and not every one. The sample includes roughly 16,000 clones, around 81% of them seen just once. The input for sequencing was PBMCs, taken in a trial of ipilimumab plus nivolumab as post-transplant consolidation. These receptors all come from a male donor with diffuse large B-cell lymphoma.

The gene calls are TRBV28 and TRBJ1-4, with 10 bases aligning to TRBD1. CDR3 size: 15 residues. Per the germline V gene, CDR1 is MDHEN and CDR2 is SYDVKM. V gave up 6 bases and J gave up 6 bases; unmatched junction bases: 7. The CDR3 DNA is TGTGCCAGCAGCCAAAGACAGGGGGCATATGAAAAACTGTTTTTT. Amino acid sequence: CASSQRQGAYEKLFF.

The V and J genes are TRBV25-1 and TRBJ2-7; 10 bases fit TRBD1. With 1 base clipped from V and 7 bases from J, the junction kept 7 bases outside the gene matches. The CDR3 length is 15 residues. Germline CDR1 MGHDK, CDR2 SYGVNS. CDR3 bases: TGTGCCAGCAGTGAATCGTTGGACAGGGGGGGAGAGCAGTACTTC. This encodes CASSESLDRGGEQYF.

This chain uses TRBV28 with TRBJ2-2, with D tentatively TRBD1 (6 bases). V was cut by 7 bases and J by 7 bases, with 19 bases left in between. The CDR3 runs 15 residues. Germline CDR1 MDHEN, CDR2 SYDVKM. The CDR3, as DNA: TGTGCCAGCACTTCGGGGCAGGGGTCGGGCGGGGAGCTGTTTTTT. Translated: CASTSGQGSGGELFF.

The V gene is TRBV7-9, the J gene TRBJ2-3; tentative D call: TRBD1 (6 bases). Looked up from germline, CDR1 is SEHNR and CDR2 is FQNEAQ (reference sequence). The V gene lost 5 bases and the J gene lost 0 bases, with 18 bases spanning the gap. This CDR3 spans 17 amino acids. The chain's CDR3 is CASSGYQGKFSTDTQYF. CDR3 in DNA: TGTGCCAGCAGCGGATACCAGGGGAAGTTTAGCACAGATACGCAGTATTTT.

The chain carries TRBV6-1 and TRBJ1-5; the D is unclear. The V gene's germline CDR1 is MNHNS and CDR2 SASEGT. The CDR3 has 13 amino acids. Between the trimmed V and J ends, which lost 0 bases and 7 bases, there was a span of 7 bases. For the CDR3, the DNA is TGTGCCAGCAGTGAAGCGCCCAGGCAGCCCCAGCATTTT. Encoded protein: CASSEAPRQPQHF.

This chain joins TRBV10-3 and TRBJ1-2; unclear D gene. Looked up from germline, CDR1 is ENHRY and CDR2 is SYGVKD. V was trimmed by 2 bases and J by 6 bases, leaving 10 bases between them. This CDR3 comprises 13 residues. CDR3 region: CAISEGEPHGYTF. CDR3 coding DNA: TGTGCCATCAGTGAGGGGGAGCCTCATGGCTACACCTTC.

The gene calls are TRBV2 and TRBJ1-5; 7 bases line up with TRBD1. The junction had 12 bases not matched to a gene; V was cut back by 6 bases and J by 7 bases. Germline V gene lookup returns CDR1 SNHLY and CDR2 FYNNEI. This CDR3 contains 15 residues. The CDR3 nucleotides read TGTGCCAGCAGGCCAGGACAGGAAGGTAACCAGCCCCAGCATTTT. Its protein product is CASRPGQEGNQPQHF. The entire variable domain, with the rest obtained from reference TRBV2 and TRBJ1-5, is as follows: EPEVTQTPSHQVTQMGQEVILRCVPISNHLYFYWYRQILGQKVEFLVSFYNNEISEKSEIFDDQFSVERPDGSNFTLKIRSTKLEDSAMYFCASRPGQEGNQPQHFGDGTRLSIL.

CDR3 residues: CASSLSRASYEQYF. The DNA for the CDR3 is TGTGCCAGCAGCTTAAGCCGGGCCTCCTACGAGCAGTACTTC. The V and J genes are TRBV11-1 and TRBJ2-7, with D hard to call. Per the germline V gene, CDR1 is SGHAT and CDR2 is FQDESV (reference sequence). Trimming took 2 bases from V and 0 from J, leaving 8 bases between them. The CDR3 contains 14 residues.

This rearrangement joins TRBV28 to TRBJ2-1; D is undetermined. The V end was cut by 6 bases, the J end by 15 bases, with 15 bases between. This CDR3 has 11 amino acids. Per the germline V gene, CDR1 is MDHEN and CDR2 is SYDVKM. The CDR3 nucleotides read TGTGCCAGCAGCCTTCGGTCCAGTTTGTTCTTC. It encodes CASSLRSSLFF.

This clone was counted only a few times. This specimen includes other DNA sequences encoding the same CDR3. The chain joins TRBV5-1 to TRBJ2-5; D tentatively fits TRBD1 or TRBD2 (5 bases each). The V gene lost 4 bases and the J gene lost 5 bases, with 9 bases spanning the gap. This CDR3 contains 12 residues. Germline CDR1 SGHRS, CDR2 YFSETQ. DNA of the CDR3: TGCGCCAGCAGCCCCGAGGGGGAGACCCAGTACTTC. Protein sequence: CASSPEGETQYF.

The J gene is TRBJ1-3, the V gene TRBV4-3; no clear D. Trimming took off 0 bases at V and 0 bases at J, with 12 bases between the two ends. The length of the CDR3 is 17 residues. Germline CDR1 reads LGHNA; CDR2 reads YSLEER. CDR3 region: CASSQDSTAYSGNTIYF. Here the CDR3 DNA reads TGCGCCAGCAGCCAAGATAGTACGGCGTACTCTGGAAACACCATATATTTT.